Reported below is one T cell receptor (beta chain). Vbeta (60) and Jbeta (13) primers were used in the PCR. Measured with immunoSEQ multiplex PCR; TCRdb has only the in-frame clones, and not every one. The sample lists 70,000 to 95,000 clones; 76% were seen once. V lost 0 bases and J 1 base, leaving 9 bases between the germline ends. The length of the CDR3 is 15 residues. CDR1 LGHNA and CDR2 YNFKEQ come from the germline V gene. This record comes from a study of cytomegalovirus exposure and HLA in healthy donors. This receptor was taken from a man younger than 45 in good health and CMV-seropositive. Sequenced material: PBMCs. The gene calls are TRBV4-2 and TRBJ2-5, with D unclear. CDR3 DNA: TGTGCCAGCAGCCAAGATCCACAGACCCAAGAGACCCAGTACTTC. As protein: CASSQDPQTQETQYF.